This section outlines one T cell receptor (beta chain) sequence together with its context. This entry belongs to a study of blood T cell repertoires in COVID-19. Study context: Specimens from acute and convalescent COVID-19 originated in the United States, Italy and Spain. PBMCs, B-cell-depleted T cells, or T cells provided the cDNA or gDNA that made up the material.

Only in-frame clones appear in the TCRdb table, and some are missing; sequencing was by immunoSEQ multiplex PCR. The sample has about 100,000 clones; more than 85% are singletons. CDR1 is MDHEN, CDR2 SYDVKM, per germline. The CDR3 spans 12 residues. Trimming took off 3 bases at V and 8 bases at J, with 10 bases between the two ends. The material sequenced was peripheral blood. The chain employs TRBV28 and TRBJ1-2; D gene ambiguous. This receptor was identified in a man younger than 35 with acute or convalescent COVID-19. The CDR3 DNA reads TGTGCCAGCAGTTTGACCGGGATAGGCTACACCTTC. It encodes CASSLTGIGYTF.